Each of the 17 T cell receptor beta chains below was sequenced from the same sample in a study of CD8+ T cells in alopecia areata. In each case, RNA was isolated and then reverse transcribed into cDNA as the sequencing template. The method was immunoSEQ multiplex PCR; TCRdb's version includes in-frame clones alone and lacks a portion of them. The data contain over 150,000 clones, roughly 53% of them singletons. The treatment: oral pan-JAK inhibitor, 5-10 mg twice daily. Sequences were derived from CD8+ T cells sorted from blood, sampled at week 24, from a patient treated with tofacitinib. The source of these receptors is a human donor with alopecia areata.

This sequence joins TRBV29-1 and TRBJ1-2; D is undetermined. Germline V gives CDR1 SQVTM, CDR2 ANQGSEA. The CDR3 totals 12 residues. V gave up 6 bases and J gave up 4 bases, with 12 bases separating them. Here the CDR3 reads CSVAGVTYGYTF. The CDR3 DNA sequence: TGCAGCGTGGCGGGAGTCACCTATGGCTACACCTTC. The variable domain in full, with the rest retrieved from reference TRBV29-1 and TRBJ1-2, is SAVISQKPSRDICQRGTSLTIQCQVDSQVTMMFWYRQQPGQSLTLIATANQGSEATYESGFVIDKFPISRPNLTFSTLTVSNMSPEDSSIYLCSVAGVTYGYTFGSGTRLTVV.

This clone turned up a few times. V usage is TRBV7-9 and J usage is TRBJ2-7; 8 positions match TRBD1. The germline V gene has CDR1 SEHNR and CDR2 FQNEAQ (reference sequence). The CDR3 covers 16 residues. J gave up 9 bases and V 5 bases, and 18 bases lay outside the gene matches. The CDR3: CASSPPAGTGHAWQYF. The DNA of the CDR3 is TGTGCCAGCAGCCCCCCGGCCGGGACAGGCCACGCGTGGCAGTACTTC.

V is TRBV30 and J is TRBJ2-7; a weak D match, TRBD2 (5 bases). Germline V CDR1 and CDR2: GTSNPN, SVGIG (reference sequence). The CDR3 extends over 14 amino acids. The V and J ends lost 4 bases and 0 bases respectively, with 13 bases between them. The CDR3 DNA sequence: TGTGCCTGGACTACCGAGCGGAACTCCTACGAGCAGTACTTC. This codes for CAWTTERNSYEQYF.

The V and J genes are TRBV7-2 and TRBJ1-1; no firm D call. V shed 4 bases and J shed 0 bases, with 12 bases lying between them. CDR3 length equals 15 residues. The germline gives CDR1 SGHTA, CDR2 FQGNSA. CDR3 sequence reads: CASSSRLGMNTEAFF. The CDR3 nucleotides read TGTGCCAGCAGCTCCCGTCTGGGGATGAACACTGAAGCTTTCTTT.

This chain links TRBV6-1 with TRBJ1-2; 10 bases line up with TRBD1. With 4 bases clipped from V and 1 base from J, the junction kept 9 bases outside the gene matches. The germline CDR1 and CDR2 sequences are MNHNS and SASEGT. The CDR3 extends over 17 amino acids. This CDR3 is CASSGSGTGEINYGYTF. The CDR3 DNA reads TGTGCCAGCAGTGGCTCCGGGACAGGGGAAATTAACTATGGCTACACCTTC.

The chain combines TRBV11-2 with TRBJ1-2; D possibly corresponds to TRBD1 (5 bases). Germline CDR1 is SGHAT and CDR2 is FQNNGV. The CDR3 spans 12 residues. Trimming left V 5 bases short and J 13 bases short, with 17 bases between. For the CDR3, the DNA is TGTGCCAGCAGCCCAACCGGGACGCTTTTCACCTTC. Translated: CASSPTGTLFTF.

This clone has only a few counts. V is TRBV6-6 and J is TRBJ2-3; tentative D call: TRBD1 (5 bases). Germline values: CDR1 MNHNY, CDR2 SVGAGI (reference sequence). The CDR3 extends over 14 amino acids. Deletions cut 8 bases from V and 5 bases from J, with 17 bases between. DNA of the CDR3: TGTGCCAGCGGAACAGGAAGGTGGGGAGATACGCAGTATTTT. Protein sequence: CASGTGRWGDTQYF.

In DNA, the CDR3 is TGTGCCAGCAGTTTCGGGGGGGATCAGCCCCAGCATTTT. Translated: CASSFGGDQPQHF. The chain employs TRBV27 and TRBJ1-5; maybe TRBD1 (5 bases). Germline V lookup: CDR1 MNHEY, CDR2 SMNVEV (reference sequence). The CDR3 is 13 residues long. Trimming removed 3 bases from V and 5 bases from J, with 8 bases in between.

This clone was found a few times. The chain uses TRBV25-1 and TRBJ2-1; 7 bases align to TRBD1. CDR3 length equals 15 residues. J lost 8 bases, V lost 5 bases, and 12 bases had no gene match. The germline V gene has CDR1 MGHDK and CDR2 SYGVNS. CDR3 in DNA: TGTGCCAGCAGTCTAGGACAGGCCCCCAAGGATGAGCAGTTCTTC. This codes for CASSLGQAPKDEQFF. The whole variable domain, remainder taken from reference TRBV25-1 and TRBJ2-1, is EADIYQTPRYLVIGTGKKITLECSQTMGHDKMYWYQQDPGMELHLIHYSYGVNSTEKGDLSSESTVSRIRTEHFPLTLESARPSHTSQYLCASSLGQAPKDEQFFGPGTRLTVL.

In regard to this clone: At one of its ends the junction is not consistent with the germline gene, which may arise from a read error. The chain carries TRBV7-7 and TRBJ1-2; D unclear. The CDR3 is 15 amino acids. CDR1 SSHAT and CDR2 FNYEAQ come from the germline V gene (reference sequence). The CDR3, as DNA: TGTGCTAGCAGACACGGTTTTTGGACTAACTATGGCTACACCTTC. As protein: CASRHGFWTNYGYTF.

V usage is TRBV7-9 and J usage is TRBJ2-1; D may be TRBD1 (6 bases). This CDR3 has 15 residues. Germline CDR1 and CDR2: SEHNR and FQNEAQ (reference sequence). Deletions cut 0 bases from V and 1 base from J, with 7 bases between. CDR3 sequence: CASSLAGASYNEQFF. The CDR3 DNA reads TGTGCCAGCAGCTTAGCGGGGGCATCCTACAATGAGCAGTTCTTC.

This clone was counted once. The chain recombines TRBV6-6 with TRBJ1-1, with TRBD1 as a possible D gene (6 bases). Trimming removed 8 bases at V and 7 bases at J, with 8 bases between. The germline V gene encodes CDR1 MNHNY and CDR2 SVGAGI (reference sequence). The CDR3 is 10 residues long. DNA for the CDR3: TGTGCCAGCGCACAGGGTGAAGCTTTCTTT. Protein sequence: CASAQGEAFF.

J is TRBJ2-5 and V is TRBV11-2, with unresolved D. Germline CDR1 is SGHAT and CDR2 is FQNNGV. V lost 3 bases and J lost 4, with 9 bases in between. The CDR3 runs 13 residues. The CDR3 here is CASSLGYPETQYF. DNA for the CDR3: TGTGCCAGCAGCTTGGGCTACCCAGAGACCCAGTACTTC. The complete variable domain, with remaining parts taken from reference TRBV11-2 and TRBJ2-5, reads EAGVAQSPRYKIIEKRQSVAFWCNPISGHATLYWYQQILGQGPKLLIQFQNNGVVDDSQLPKDRFSAERLKGVDSTLKIQPAKLEDSAVYLCASSLGYPETQYFGPGTRLLVL.

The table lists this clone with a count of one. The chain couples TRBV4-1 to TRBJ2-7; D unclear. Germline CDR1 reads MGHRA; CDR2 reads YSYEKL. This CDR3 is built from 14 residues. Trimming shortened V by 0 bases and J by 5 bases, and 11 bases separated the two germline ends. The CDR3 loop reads CASSQDLGSDEQYF. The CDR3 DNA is TGCGCCAGCAGCCAAGATTTGGGATCGGACGAGCAGTACTTC.

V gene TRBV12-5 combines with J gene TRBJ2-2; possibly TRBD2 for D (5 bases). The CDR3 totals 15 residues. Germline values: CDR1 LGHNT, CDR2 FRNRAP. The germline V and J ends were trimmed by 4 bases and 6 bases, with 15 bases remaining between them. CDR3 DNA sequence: TGTGCTAGTGGTTACCCCGTAGGAGGCGCCGGGGAGCTGTTTTTT. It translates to CASGYPVGGAGELFF.

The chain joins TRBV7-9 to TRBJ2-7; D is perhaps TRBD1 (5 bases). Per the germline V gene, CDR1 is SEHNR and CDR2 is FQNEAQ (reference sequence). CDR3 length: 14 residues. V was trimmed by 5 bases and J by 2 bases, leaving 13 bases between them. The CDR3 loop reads CASSLRDRPYEQYF. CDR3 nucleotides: TGTGCCAGCAGCCTTCGAGACAGACCCTACGAGCAGTACTTC.

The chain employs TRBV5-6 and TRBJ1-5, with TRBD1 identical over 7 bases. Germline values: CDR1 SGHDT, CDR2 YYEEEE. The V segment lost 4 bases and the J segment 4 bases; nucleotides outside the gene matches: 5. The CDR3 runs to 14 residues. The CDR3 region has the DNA TGTGCCAGCAGCACGGGACAGACAAATCAGCCCCAGCATTTT. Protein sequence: CASSTGQTNQPQHF.